The clone carrying this T cell receptor beta chain was seen more than once but under ten times. Its cognate antigen is unknown. Clones were sequenced by immunoSEQ multiplex PCR, and TCRdb holds only the in-frame ones, with some missing. Of approximately 25,000 clones in the sample, about 83% were seen once. The germline gives CDR1 MDHEN, CDR2 SYDVKM. V dropped 11 bases and J dropped 4; count of bases not matched to a gene: 4. The CDR3 is 11 amino acids. These data belong to a study of PD-1 blockade in mismatch repair-deficient tumors. General observations from the study: After pembrolizumab, tumor-resident clones rose rapidly, then generally contracted before radiologic responses.

This chain joins TRBV28 and TRBJ2-7; 8 positions match TRBD1. The source is an adult with mismatch repair-deficient cancer. The sequencing here drew on peripheral blood, taken 12 weeks after starting pembrolizumab. The CDR3 sequence: CASGGFYEQYF. The CDR3 DNA reads as TGTGCCTCAGGGGGCTTTTACGAGCAGTACTTC.